Shown below are 29 T cell receptor beta chains from a single sample sequenced in a study of T cell changes during pregnancy in multiple sclerosis. Libraries were prepared by immunoSEQ multiplex PCR; TCRdb keeps only in-frame clonotypes and omits some of them. The sample holds more than 65,000 clones, roughly 90% seen once. The specimen was peripheral blood, collected after pregnancy. These receptors were collected from a female donor in good health, enrolled as a control in a pregnancy study.

This clone was counted only a few times. The chain couples TRBV5-1 to TRBJ1-5; D perhaps matches TRBD1 (6 bases). Germline V CDR1 and CDR2: SGHRS, YFSETQ. Trimming cost V 4 bases and J 2 bases, with 16 bases left between them. The CDR3 covers 16 residues. The CDR3 DNA follows: TGCGCCAGCAGCCCCACAGGGACGGCAGGCAATCAGCCCCAGCATTTT. Residues: CASSPTGTAGNQPQHF. The full variable domain, completed using reference TRBV5-1 and TRBJ1-5, is KAGVTQTPRYLIKTRGQQVTLSCSPISGHRSVSWYQQTPGQGLQFLFEYFSETQRNKGNFPGRFSGRQFSNSRSEMNVSTLELGDSALYLCASSPTGTAGNQPQHFGDGTRLSIL.

Here the CDR3 reads CASSWGQGWDTQYF. CDR3 coding DNA: TGTGCCAGCAGCTGGGGACAGGGGTGGGATACGCAGTATTTT. This chain joins TRBV5-6 and TRBJ2-3; 10 bases match TRBD1. Trimming cost V 3 bases and J 6 bases; bases outside gene matches: 4. There are 14 residues in the CDR3. Germline CDR1 reads SGHDT; CDR2 reads YYEEEE.

The chain couples TRBV7-8 to TRBJ1-1, with D perhaps matching TRBD1 (6 bases). V was trimmed by 5 bases and J by 0 bases, leaving 13 bases between them. The length of the CDR3 is 15 residues. From germline, CDR1 is SGHVS and CDR2 FQNEAQ. CDR3: CASSQPGGMNTEAFF. The CDR3 nucleotides are TGTGCCAGCAGCCAACCGGGGGGCATGAACACTGAAGCTTTCTTT.

J is TRBJ2-3 and V is TRBV2; perhaps TRBD1 as D (5 bases). Per germline, CDR1 SNHLY and CDR2 FYNNEI. V was pared by 4 bases and J by 4 bases, with 9 bases between. The CDR3 contains 13 residues. CDR3 residues: CASSVDMPDTQYF. CDR3 DNA: TGTGCCAGCAGTGTGGACATGCCAGATACGCAGTATTTT.

The chain recombines TRBV4-1 with TRBJ2-1, with 7 nucleotides matching TRBD2. After removal of 6 bases from V and 3 bases from J, the junction contained 8 bases not matched to a gene. This CDR3 has 15 residues. Germline V gene lookup returns CDR1 MGHRA and CDR2 YSYEKL. The CDR3 DNA reads as TGCGCCAGCAGAAAGAGCAGGGAGGGCTACAATGAGCAGTTCTTC. This translates into CASRKSREGYNEQFF.

The rearrangement joins TRBV10-3 to TRBJ2-7, with 8 bases matching TRBD1. CDR3 length: 13 residues. The ends lost 3 bases at V and 2 bases at J; junction bases unmatched: 0. The germline CDR1 and CDR2 sequences are ENHRY and SYGVKD. CDR3 nucleotide sequence: TGTGCCATCAGTGACAGGGGGCCCTACGAGCAGTACTTC. This encodes CAISDRGPYEQYF.

The chain uses TRBV27 and TRBJ2-3, with D tentatively TRBD2 (5 bases). CDR1 is MNHEY, CDR2 SMNVEV, per germline (reference sequence). The CDR3 spans 15 residues. Deletions cut 2 bases from V and 4 bases from J, with 13 bases between. The CDR3 nucleotides read TGTGCCAGCAGTTTAAAGTCTCTCGGGGCAGATACGCAGTATTTT. As protein: CASSLKSLGADTQYF.

V is TRBV5-5 and J is TRBJ2-6; D call uncertain. The V and J ends lost 1 base and 0 bases respectively, with 8 bases between them. This CDR3 is 16 amino acids long. The germline gives CDR1 SGHKS, CDR2 YYEKEE (reference sequence). As DNA, the CDR3 is TGTGCCAGCAGCTTGCCACAGTTCTCTGGGGCCAACGTCCTGACTTTC. Translated, it gives CASSLPQFSGANVLTF.

The chain couples TRBV15 to TRBJ2-5, with 7 positions matching TRBD1. Germline V gene data show CDR1 as LNHNV and CDR2 as YYDKDF (reference sequence). The CDR3 consists of 14 residues. Trimming at V came to 6 bases and at J to 1 base, leaving 5 bases not matched to a gene. Here the CDR3 reads CATRTGQSQETQYF. CDR3 sequence (DNA): TGTGCCACCAGAACGGGACAGTCCCAAGAGACCCAGTACTTC.

This rearrangement joins TRBV9 to TRBJ2-2; 12 bases map to TRBD2. CDR1 is SGDLS and CDR2 is YYNGEE in the germline V gene. Trimming cost V 0 bases and J 7 bases; bases outside gene matches: 4. The CDR3 contains 16 residues. CDR3 nucleotides: TGTGCCAGCAGCGTAGGGCTAGCGGGGGGGCTCGGGGAGCTGTTTTTT. Translated: CASSVGLAGGLGELFF.

V gene TRBV10-3 combines with J gene TRBJ1-2; 9 bases match TRBD1. CDR3 length: 13 residues. V gave up 8 bases and J gave up 8 bases; unmatched junction bases: 9. Germline CDR1 ENHRY, CDR2 SYGVKD. The CDR3 DNA sequence: TGTGCCATCGGATCACAGGGGGCGAAGGGCTACACCTTC. Protein product: CAIGSQGAKGYTF.

This clone was observed a single time. CDR3 DNA: TGCAGCGTTGCGCGGGCACCAGGCGCCGGGGAGCTGTTTTTT. As protein: CSVARAPGAGELFF. This chain links TRBV29-1 with TRBJ2-2; D might be TRBD2 (5 bases). Germline V gene data show CDR1 as SQVTM and CDR2 as ANQGSEA. This CDR3 has 14 residues. The V gene lost 4 bases and the J gene lost 6 bases, with 15 bases spanning the gap.

The chain couples TRBV9 to TRBJ2-3, with D maybe TRBD1 (6 bases). V shed 0 bases and J shed 5 bases, with 13 bases lying between them. CDR1 is SGDLS, CDR2 YYNGEE, per germline. The CDR3 covers 15 residues. The CDR3 bases are TGTGCCAGCAGCGTAGCAGGGGTGTTAGGAGATACGCAGTATTTT. Protein sequence: CASSVAGVLGDTQYF.

The CDR3 protein is CATSVSQNTEAFF. The CDR3 DNA reads as TGTGCCACCAGCGTAAGCCAGAACACTGAAGCTTTCTTT. V and J are TRBV15 and TRBJ1-1, with unresolved D. In germline, CDR1 is LNHNV, CDR2 YYDKDF (reference sequence). V was shortened by 5 bases and J by 1 base, with 8 bases between the two germline ends. This CDR3 is built from 13 residues.

V usage is TRBV27 and J usage is TRBJ2-2; the D gene is possibly TRBD1 (5 bases). Trimming cost V 6 bases and J 0 bases, with 11 bases left between them. CDR1 and CDR2 from the germline V gene are MNHEY and SMNVEV (reference sequence). The CDR3 sequence is 15 residues long. In DNA, the CDR3 is TGTGCCAGCAGGATGGACAAGACGAACACCGGGGAGCTGTTTTTT. This codes for CASRMDKTNTGELFF.

This clone was picked up one time. The chain has TRBV19 and TRBJ2-7, with 11 nucleotides matching TRBD2. Germline CDR1 is LNHDA and CDR2 is SQIVND (reference sequence). This CDR3 has 14 residues. V lost 8 bases to trimming and J lost 4 bases; unmatched junction nucleotides: 7. The CDR3 nucleotides are TGTGCCAGTCAGCTAGCGGGAGGTTTTTACGAGCAGTACTTC. Translated, it gives CASQLAGGFYEQYF.

The chain links TRBV30 to TRBJ2-2; D remains unclear. This CDR3 spans 14 amino acids. Germline CDR1 reads GTSNPN; CDR2 reads SVGIG (reference sequence). V gave up 2 bases and J gave up 3 bases, with 10 bases separating them. The CDR3 DNA reads as TGTGCCTGGAGTTACCGACTTGACACCGGGGAGCTGTTTTTT. This translates into CAWSYRLDTGELFF.

V is TRBV30 and J is TRBJ2-7, with a weak D call TRBD1 (5 bases). CDR1 is GTSNPN and CDR2 is SVGIG in the germline V gene (reference sequence). V lost 5 bases to trimming and J lost 1 base, with 12 bases between them. The length of the CDR3 is 13 residues. This chain's CDR3 is CAWAPDSSYEQYF. CDR3 sequence (DNA): TGTGCCTGGGCCCCTGACAGTTCCTACGAGCAGTACTTC.

The genes are TRBV28 and TRBJ1-1, with TRBD1 matching over 10 bases. Germline CDR1 is MDHEN and CDR2 is SYDVKM. The CDR3 has 15 residues. J gave up 3 bases and V 5 bases, and 6 bases lay outside the gene matches. CDR3 bases: TGTGCCAGCAGTCCTCTTGGGACAGGGGACACTGAAGCTTTCTTT. Amino acid sequence: CASSPLGTGDTEAFF.

The genes are TRBV5-1 and TRBJ1-4; tentatively, D is TRBD1 (6 bases). Between the trimmed V and J ends, which lost 6 bases and 5 bases, there was a span of 11 bases. CDR1 and CDR2 (germline): SGHRS, YFSETQ. The length of the CDR3 is 13 residues. For the CDR3, the DNA is TGCGCCAGCACGGGGGGCGAAAATGAAAAACTGTTTTTT. The encoded protein is CASTGGENEKLFF.

V usage is TRBV6-6 and J usage is TRBJ2-2, with 12 bases matching TRBD2. The CDR3 spans 15 residues. CDR1 MNHNY and CDR2 SVGAGI come from the germline V gene (reference sequence). Losses at the gene ends were 10 bases for V and 3 bases for J; bases not matched to a gene: 6. CDR3 in DNA: TGTGCCACCCGGAGACTAGCGGGAGACACCGGGGAGCTGTTTTTT. It specifies CATRRLAGDTGELFF.

The rearrangement links TRBV11-3 to TRBJ2-3; TRBD2 is a possible D gene (5 bases). In germline, CDR1 is SGHNT, CDR2 YENEEA. The CDR3 sequence is 16 residues long. The V end lost 5 bases, the J end lost 1 base, and 16 bases lay between the germline ends. The CDR3 nucleotides are TGTGCCAGCAGCACTTATAGCGCTGAGGGCACAGATACGCAGTATTTT. Translation gives CASSTYSAEGTDTQYF.

The chain has TRBV15 and TRBJ1-1; 10 positions match TRBD1. Germline V gives CDR1 LNHNV, CDR2 YYDKDF (reference sequence). CDR3 length equals 17 residues. Unmatched junction bases numbered 15, after V lost 8 bases and J lost 3 bases. CDR3 DNA: TGTGCCACCCGGGCGGGCGGGACAGGGGCTCGGGACACTGAAGCTTTCTTT. Its translation is CATRAGGTGARDTEAFF. The full variable domain, with the rest looked up from reference TRBV15 and TRBJ1-1, is DAMVIQNPRYQVTQFGKPVTLSCSQTLNHNVMYWYQQKSSQAPKLLFHYYDKDFNNEADTPDNFQSRRPNTSFCFLDIRSPGLGDTAMYLCATRAGGTGARDTEAFFGQGTRLTVV.

V usage is TRBV6-1 and J usage is TRBJ1-2; TRBD1 might be the D (6 bases). Looked up from germline, CDR1 is MNHNS and CDR2 is SASEGT. The CDR3 consists of 13 residues. Trimming cost V 2 bases and J 6 bases, with 10 bases left between them. CDR3: CASSEPGAHGYTF. The CDR3 DNA follows: TGTGCCAGCAGTGAACCAGGGGCCCATGGCTACACCTTC.

The V gene is TRBV5-6, the J gene TRBJ1-1, with 7 nucleotides matching TRBD1. The CDR3 length is 17 residues. Germline V gene data show CDR1 as SGHDT and CDR2 as YYEEEE. V trimming: 4 bases; J trimming: 6 bases; junction bases outside the gene matches: 18. The CDR3 DNA is TGTGCCAGCAGCCCACGACGAGGGGGCCTGCCAGTCGCTGAAGCTTTCTTT. This codes for CASSPRRGGLPVAEAFF.

J is TRBJ2-5 and V is TRBV27; TRBD2 is a possible D gene (7 bases). This CDR3 spans 15 amino acids. V was trimmed by 0 bases and J by 5 bases, leaving 13 bases between them. Germline CDR1 reads MNHEY; CDR2 reads SMNVEV (reference sequence). The CDR3 DNA follows: TGTGCCAGCAGTTTATCGGGGAGGGGGGGGGAGACCCAGTACTTC. This sequence encodes CASSLSGRGGETQYF.

The CDR3 nucleotides are TGTGCCAGCAGTTCAGGGGATTATGGCTACACCTTC. Residues: CASSSGDYGYTF. The chain is built from TRBV27 and TRBJ1-2; D may be TRBD1 (6 bases). Trimming left V 4 bases short and J 5 bases short, with 8 bases between. The CDR3 loop spans 12 amino acids. Germline V gives CDR1 MNHEY, CDR2 SMNVEV (reference sequence).

The chain has TRBV7-2 and TRBJ2-7; the match to TRBD2 covers 9 bases. J gave up 0 bases and V 1 base, and 1 base lay outside the gene matches. The germline V gene encodes CDR1 SGHTA and CDR2 FQGNSA. The CDR3 extends over 15 amino acids. This chain's CDR3 is CASSLDSGSSYEQYF. CDR3 nucleotides: TGTGCCAGCAGCTTAGATAGCGGGAGCTCCTACGAGCAGTACTTC. The variable domain in full, completed from reference TRBV7-2 and TRBJ2-7, reads GAGVSQSPSNKVTEKGKDVELRCDPISGHTALYWYRQSLGQGLEFLIYFQGNSAPDKSGLPSDRFSAERTGGSVSTLTIQRTQQEDSAVYLCASSLDSGSSYEQYFGPGTRLTVT.

In nucleotides, the CDR3 is TGCGCCAGCAGTTCCACAGGGGACCCCTACAATGAGCAGTTCTTC. As protein: CASSSTGDPYNEQFF. This sequence joins TRBV5-1 and TRBJ2-1; 7 bases map to TRBD1. CDR3 length equals 15 residues. Germline lookup yields CDR1 SGHRS and CDR2 YFSETQ. V was pared by 5 bases and J by 2 bases, with 7 bases of the junction left unmatched.